This T cell receptor beta chain was observed in a study of T cell responses to AZD1222 COVID-19 vaccine (dated by TCRdb to the early 2020s). Regarding the research as a whole: AZD1222 recipients with second doses at about 4 weeks or about 12 weeks were pooled, because spike-specific TCR depth and breadth did not differ between schedules. A total of 233 trial participants underwent TCR sequencing, of whom some 200 had received two doses of AZD1222 and some 26 had received two doses of the MenACWY control vaccine. Enrollment into the trials was organized by age into subgroups of 18-55, 56-69 and 70-plus years, and those subgroups contained approximately 150, 30 and 60 TCR-sequenced participants, respectively. Results and caveats for the whole study, not just this receptor: CD4 TCRs associated with the vaccine covered the entire spike protein, and the dominant responses were in regions 160-218 and 743-854. No day 14 peak-response samples were available, so repertoires were characterized only after the peak T cell response. Epitopes outside the regions mutated in the B.1.351 and B.1.1.7 variants were reportedly recognized by nearly half of the unique spike-specific TCRs. In the small 56-69-year group, the increase in depth fell short of significance, most likely because of low power. Participants were mostly white British and included more females than males, and it was suggested by the authors that clonal diversity may have been underestimated. Conclusions about previously exposed vaccinees are limited, since just a handful of AZD1222 recipients were seropositive for SARS-CoV-2 at baseline. Spike-specific TCR breadth and depth rose significantly after two AZD1222 doses compared with day 0 and with MenACWY recipients.

The time point label for this specimen denotes: baseline before first vaccination. The vaccinee samples were drawn from two UK trials, COV001 and COV002, one of which was a single-blind randomized controlled phase 2/3 trial testing AZD1222 (ChAdOx1 nCoV-19) in healthy adults. For TCRbeta chain sequencing, PBMC samples from trial participants were taken at day 0 and at day 28 after the second dose. The germline V gene specifies SGHTA as CDR1 and FQGNSA as CDR2. V was cut back by 8 bases and J by 7 bases, leaving a gap of 15 bases between them. The CDR3 contains 14 residues, cysteine and phenylalanine counted. Only the CDR3 DNA is retained, 42 bases long and in frame from the first base. In this sample, this clone turned up a few times. What antigen it recognizes has not been identified. No base quality information exists; no much larger clone differs at one position. The CDR3 regions of human TCRbeta chains were analyzed by immunosequencing. Per the source publication's procedure: TCRs in the repertoires were matched against a reference library of SARS-CoV-2-specific TCRs that had been generated with the MIRA antigen-specificity platform. Breadth was defined as the fraction of unique TCRs that were SARS-CoV-2-associated. Depth was defined as the fraction of total T cells that were SARS-CoV-2-associated. Each spike-specific TCR was assigned to its reactive spike region and to a CD4 or CD8 class using the MIRA data. Log10-transformed breadth and depth values were compared by one-way ANOVA with Sidak's multiple comparisons tests. TCRdb took this table from immuneACCESS and kept in-frame rearrangements with V and J called. Such tables lack part of the clones; where checked against another copy, unresolved V genes explain under half of the gap, and the rest is unexplained. From that table come the V and J calls and clone size; the DNA was used to work out D and trimming. The sample table lists fewer than 110,000 clones, approximately 90% of them with a count of one. The ten largest clones take up 3.5% to 4.5% of the sample.

This chain is built from TRBV7-2 and TRBJ1-6; the D gene is possibly TRBD1, with 5 bases matching. The clonotype was recovered from an adult in good health. Sequences were derived from peripheral blood, sampled on day 0 of AZD1222 vaccination. The DNA sequence is as follows: TGTGCCAGCGGCATCGGGGCGGCGAATTCACCCCTCCACTTT. This translates into CASGIGAANSPLHF.